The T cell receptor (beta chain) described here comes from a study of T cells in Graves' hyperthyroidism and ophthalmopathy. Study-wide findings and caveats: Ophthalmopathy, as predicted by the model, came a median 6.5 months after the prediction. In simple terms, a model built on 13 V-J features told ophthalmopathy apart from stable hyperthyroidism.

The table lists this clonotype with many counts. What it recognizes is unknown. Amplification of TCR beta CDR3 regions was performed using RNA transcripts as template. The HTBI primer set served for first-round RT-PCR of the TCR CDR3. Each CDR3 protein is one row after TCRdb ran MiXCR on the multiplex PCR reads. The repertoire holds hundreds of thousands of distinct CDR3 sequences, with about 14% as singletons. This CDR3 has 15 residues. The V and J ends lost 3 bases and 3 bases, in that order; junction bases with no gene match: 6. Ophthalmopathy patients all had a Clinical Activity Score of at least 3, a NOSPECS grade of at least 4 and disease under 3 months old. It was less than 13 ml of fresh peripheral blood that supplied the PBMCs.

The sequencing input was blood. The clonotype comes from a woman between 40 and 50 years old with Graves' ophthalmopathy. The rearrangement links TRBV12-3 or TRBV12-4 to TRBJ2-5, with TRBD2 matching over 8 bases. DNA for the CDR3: TGTGCCAGCAGTTTCGGACGGGAGGGGGAAGAGACCCAGTACTTC. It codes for CASSFGREGEETQYF.